This TCR beta chain was found in a study of blood T cell repertoires in COVID-19. Across the study: Some COVID-19 samples were acute and others convalescent; all came from the United States, Italy and Spain. In each case, the material was cDNA or gDNA derived from T cells, B-cell-depleted T cells, or PBMCs.

The CDR3 totals 15 residues. The V gene's germline CDR1 is KGHSH and CDR2 LQKENI. V lost 3 bases and J lost 2; bases outside the gene matches: 6. Assay used: immunoSEQ multiplex PCR; TCRdb lists only in-frame clones, some missing. The table includes tens of thousands of clones, about nine tenths detected once. J is TRBJ2-7 and V is TRBV18; 8 positions match TRBD1. The sequence came from a woman in her forties or fifties in a cohort sampled during active COVID-19. Specimen: peripheral blood. The CDR3 region has the DNA TGTGCCAGCTCACCGATACAGGGGGTACCCTACGAGCAGTACTTC. The encoded protein is CASSPIQGVPYEQYF.